What follows are 2 T cell receptor beta chains derived from one specimen sequenced in a study of blood T cells in healthy people across ages. Together with a sample-barcoded 5' primer, a J-beta primer mix was included in a second PCR lasting about 6 to 11 cycles. Each CDR3 protein is one row after TCRdb ran MiXCR on the 5' RACE reads. This repertoire shows 600,000 to 850,000 distinct CDR3 sequences, roughly 47% found once; its top ten account for 20% to 25%. The material sequenced was blood. The receptors here all came from an older woman in good health.

This clonotype was seen only once. A much bigger clone sits one base away, suggesting this may be a read error. The chain employs TRBV20-1 and TRBJ2-1; tentative D call: TRBD1 (5 bases). Germline V gene sequence: CDR1 DFQATT, CDR2 SNEGSKA (reference sequence). CDR3 length: 13 amino acids. The germline V and J ends were trimmed by 5 bases and 10 bases, with 18 bases remaining between them. The CDR3 nucleotides read TGCAGTGCTCCAGGGAATAGCTACGAGGAGCAGTTCTTC. This gives the protein CSAPGNSYEEQFF.

V and J are TRBV18 and TRBJ2-1, with D perhaps TRBD1 (6 bases). The CDR3 is 15 amino acids. V was clipped by 8 bases and J by 0 bases, with 14 bases between them. Looked up from germline, CDR1 is KGHSH and CDR2 is LQKENI. CDR3 sequence: CASQDRRDSYNEQFF. The CDR3 DNA sequence: TGTGCCAGCCAGGACAGACGCGACTCCTACAATGAGCAGTTCTTC. The variable domain in full, completed from reference TRBV18 and TRBJ2-1, reads NAGVMQNPRHLVRRRGQEARLRCSPMKGHSHVYWYRQLPEEGLKFMVYLQKENIIDESGMPKERFSAEFPKEGPSILRIQQVVRGDSAAYFCASQDRRDSYNEQFFGPGTRLTVL.